This record looks at one T cell receptor (beta chain) sequence and its context. This CDR3 spans 13 amino acids. Germline V gives CDR1 SGHNT, CDR2 YYREEE (reference sequence). Trimming left V 2 bases short and J 10 bases short, with 15 bases between. The assay was immunoSEQ multiplex PCR, and TCRdb's table has in-frame clones only and misses some. The sample lists approximately 180,000 clones; approximately 87% were seen once. This entry comes from a study of blood T cell repertoires in COVID-19. Overall study context: Samples taken during acute and convalescent COVID-19 were collected in the United States, Italy and Spain.

The TCR sequence derives from a woman aged 70-85 years with COVID-19, enrolled during active disease. The chain has TRBV5-4 and TRBJ1-2; D possibly corresponds to TRBD1 (6 bases). The source material was peripheral blood. CDR3 residues: CASSLPTGRDYTF. CDR3 bases: TGTGCCAGCAGCTTACCAACAGGGAGGGACTACACCTTC.